The clone carrying this T cell receptor beta chain was picked up many times. Its antigen is currently unknown. This record comes from a study of T cells in Graves' hyperthyroidism and ophthalmopathy. Study overall: Blood from the periphery was taken at initial diagnosis, before any treatment. The study's findings and limits: Among thyroid clonotypes expanded above 0.001, most also appeared in blood. Progression to ophthalmopathy was predicted a median of approximately 6.4 months early.

The authors took PBMCs from roughly 9.7 ml fresh peripheral blood. Amplification of TCR beta CDR3 regions was performed using RNA transcripts as template. The TCR CDR3 first-round RT-PCR relied on the HTBI primer set. TCRdb called the multiplex PCR reads again in MiXCR, with one record for every CDR3 protein. This sample carries 490,000 or so distinct CDR3 sequences, 20% to 25% of them seen once, and the ten largest clones take 49%. The sequencing sample was made of blood. The clonotype comes from a woman aged 70-85 years with Graves' ophthalmopathy.

The CDR3 sequence: CASSLGISGLTGELFF. The CDR3 DNA reads TGTGCCAGCAGTTTAGGTATTAGCGGCCTCACCGGGGAGCTGTTTTTT. The chain recombines TRBV12-3 or TRBV12-4 with TRBJ2-2, with D possibly being TRBD2 (6 bases). V shed 1 base and J shed 4 bases, with 13 bases lying between them. This CDR3 region has 16 residues.